The 23 T cell receptor beta chains in this list originate from one sample, sequenced in a study of blood T cells in healthy people across ages. A second 7 to 11 cycle PCR used barcoded and J-beta primers. TCRdb analysed the 5' RACE reads with MiXCR anew, one entry per CDR3 protein. The sample carries roughly 1,700,000 distinct CDR3 sequences, 25% to 30% recorded once. The specimen sequenced was blood. These receptors were obtained from a woman aged 25 to 39 in good health.

This clonotype appeared a few times. The chain links TRBV7-9 to TRBJ1-2; 7 positions match TRBD1. CDR3 size: 13 residues. The junction had 8 bases not matched to a gene; V was cut back by 4 bases and J by 9 bases. The germline gives CDR1 SEHNR, CDR2 FQNEAQ (reference sequence). The CDR3 coding sequence is TGTGCCAGCAGCTATAATTCGGACAGGCGCTACACCTTC. Its protein product is CASSYNSDRRYTF.

In nucleotides, the CDR3 is TGTGCCACCAGCAGCGGGGGGGCGCGAGAGACCCAGTACTTC. It is translated as CATSSGGARETQYF. This chain uses TRBV15 with TRBJ2-5; 8 nucleotides align to TRBD2. Germline CDR1 LNHNV, CDR2 YYDKDF (reference sequence). V shed 3 bases and J 4 bases; nucleotides not matched to a gene: 4. There are 14 residues in the CDR3. The full variable domain, with the rest looked up from reference TRBV15 and TRBJ2-5, is DAMVIQNPRYQVTQFGKPVTLSCSQTLNHNVMYWYQQKSSQAPKLLFHYYDKDFNNEADTPDNFQSRRPNTSFCFLDIRSPGLGDTAMYLCATSSGGARETQYFGPGTRLLVL.

A word on this clonotype: A much more abundant neighbour one base away suggests this may be a read error. The CDR3: CASNYSWTSYEQYF. The CDR3 DNA sequence: TGTGCCAGCAATTACTCGTGGACCTCCTACGAGCAGTACTTC. V gene TRBV6-6 combines with J gene TRBJ2-7; the D is unclear. Germline V gene lookup returns CDR1 MNHNY and CDR2 SVGAGI (reference sequence). The length of the CDR3 is 14 residues.

This clonotype came up a few times. The V call is TRBV19, the J call TRBJ1-5, with D perhaps TRBD1 (6 bases). This CDR3 contains 15 residues. Germline CDR1 and CDR2: LNHDA and SQIVND (reference sequence). The germline V and J ends were trimmed by 7 bases and 5 bases, with 18 bases remaining between them. This CDR3 reads CASTLEGHPDQPQHF. The CDR3 coding sequence is TGTGCCAGTACTCTGGAGGGACATCCAGATCAGCCCCAGCATTTT.

This clonotype was recorded a few times. V gene TRBV29-1 combines with J gene TRBJ2-1; 9 nucleotides match TRBD2. Unmatched junction bases numbered 9, after V lost 5 bases and J lost 7 bases. Germline V gene sequence: CDR1 SQVTM, CDR2 ANQGSEA. The CDR3 is made up of 14 amino acids. CDR3 residues: CSVLISGSINEQFF. The CDR3, as DNA: TGCAGCGTTCTCATTAGCGGGAGTATAAATGAGCAGTTCTTC.

The CDR3 loop reads CASSESGDNQPQHF. In DNA form, the CDR3 reads TGTGCCAGCAGTGAATCAGGGGATAATCAGCCCCAGCATTTT. This chain links TRBV6-1 with TRBJ1-5; maybe TRBD1 (6 bases). Trimming removed 2 bases at V and 4 bases at J, with 9 bases between. Germline CDR1 and CDR2: MNHNS and SASEGT. The CDR3 length is 14 residues.

This clonotype appeared many times. This sequence joins TRBV12-3 or TRBV12-4 and TRBJ2-7; D unclear. This CDR3 contains 13 residues. The V and J ends lost 3 bases and 5 bases respectively, with 11 bases between them. The CDR3 loop reads CASSLGVADEQYF. The CDR3 nucleotides are TGTGCCAGCAGTTTGGGCGTGGCGGACGAGCAGTACTTC.

This chain uses TRBV5-1 with TRBJ2-7, with no clear D. Germline-derived CDR1 and CDR2 are SGHRS and YFSETQ. The CDR3 runs to 12 residues. V was shortened by 0 bases and J by 6 bases, with 7 bases between the two germline ends. The chain's CDR3 is CASSLGQREQYF. In nucleotides, the CDR3 is TGCGCCAGCAGCTTGGGCCAGCGCGAGCAGTACTTC.

The sample holds a few counts of this clonotype. The chain employs TRBV24-1 and TRBJ2-7, with 8 bases identical to TRBD1. J was trimmed by 7 bases and V by 3 bases; bases with no gene match: 13. The germline V gene encodes CDR1 KGHDR and CDR2 SFDVKD. There are 16 residues in the CDR3. The CDR3 DNA reads TGTGCCACCAGTGATCTGGGGGACAGGTCCTACAATGAGCAGTACTTC. Residues: CATSDLGDRSYNEQYF.

This clonotype was counted between two and nine times. The gene calls are TRBV7-2 and TRBJ2-3; TRBD2 agrees at 10 bases. The CDR3 contains 15 residues. V trimming: 4 bases; J trimming: 3 bases; junction bases outside the gene matches: 4. Looked up from germline, CDR1 is SGHTA and CDR2 is FQGNSA. CDR3: CASSSGTSETDTQYF. CDR3 bases: TGTGCCAGCAGCTCCGGGACTAGCGAAACAGATACGCAGTATTTT.

This clonotype showed up many times. This chain links TRBV6-1 with TRBJ2-6, with 10 bases aligning to TRBD2. This CDR3 contains 19 residues. Germline loops: CDR1 MNHNS, CDR2 SASEGT. J gave up 0 bases and V 6 bases, and 11 bases lay outside the gene matches. The chain's CDR3 is CASRTRSSGGLSGANVLTF. Here the CDR3 DNA reads TGTGCCAGCAGGACGAGATCTAGCGGGGGCCTCTCTGGGGCCAACGTCCTGACTTTC.

This clonotype came up many times. The V and J genes are TRBV25-1 and TRBJ2-7, with a tentative D call TRBD2 (6 bases). The V end lost 3 bases, the J end lost 1 base, and 10 bases lay between the germline ends. The CDR3 is 14 amino acids. Germline CDR1 and CDR2: MGHDK and SYGVNS. The CDR3 nucleotides are TGTGCCAGCAGTGACCGGGGGTCTTCCTACGAGCAGTACTTC. Translation gives CASSDRGSSYEQYF.

With regard to this clonotype: A clone one base away is much larger, so this may be a read error. This chain links TRBV7-9 with TRBJ2-1, with a weak D call TRBD2 (7 bases). Germline CDR1 SEHNR, CDR2 FQNEAQ (reference sequence). V shed 5 bases and J shed 5 bases, with 22 bases lying between them. The CDR3 consists of 17 residues. Here the CDR3 reads CASSPRGGDTVNNEQFF. The CDR3 nucleotides read TGTGCCAGCAGCCCCCGAGGGGGGGACACCGTTAACAATGAGCAGTTCTTC.

This clonotype was seen more than once but under ten times. A much bigger clone sits one base away, suggesting this may be a read error. This chain uses TRBV7-9 with TRBJ2-1, with D perhaps matching TRBD2 (5 bases). CDR1 is SEHNR and CDR2 is FQNEAQ in the germline V gene (reference sequence). The length of the CDR3 is 12 residues. The CDR3 is CTSSPPGDEQFF. The CDR3 bases are TGTACCAGCAGCCCCCCCGGGGATGAGCAGTTCTTC.

The rearrangement uses TRBV12-3 or TRBV12-4 and TRBJ1-2; possible D gene TRBD1, 5 bases. V was shortened by 4 bases and J by 0 bases, with 12 bases between the two germline ends. CDR3 length: 15 residues. CDR3 bases: TGTGCCAGCAGTTACAGGCTTGGTACTAACTATGGCTACACCTTC. Its translation: CASSYRLGTNYGYTF.

This clonotype has only one observation. V and J are TRBV5-1 and TRBJ1-1; D is perhaps TRBD1 (5 bases). CDR3 length: 16 amino acids. Germline V lookup: CDR1 SGHRS, CDR2 YFSETQ. Trimming took off 4 bases at V and 0 bases at J, with 16 bases between the two ends. In nucleotides, the CDR3 is TGCGCCAGCAGCCCTGGAGCAGGGATCCTGAACACTGAAGCTTTCTTT. Protein sequence: CASSPGAGILNTEAFF. Full variable domain (rest looked up from reference TRBV5-1 and TRBJ1-1): KAGVTQTPRYLIKTRGQQVTLSCSPISGHRSVSWYQQTPGQGLQFLFEYFSETQRNKGNFPGRFSGRQFSNSRSEMNVSTLELGDSALYLCASSPGAGILNTEAFFGQGTRLTVV.

This clonotype was seen a handful of times. The rearrangement links TRBV24-1 to TRBJ2-1; D remains unclear. Germline CDR1 KGHDR, CDR2 SFDVKD. The CDR3 is 14 amino acids. Trimming took off 6 bases at V and 6 bases at J, with 14 bases between the two ends. CDR3 sequence reads: CATSLDATRNEQFF. The CDR3, as DNA: TGTGCCACCAGTCTTGATGCGACCCGCAATGAGCAGTTCTTC.

This clonotype was seen repeatedly, ten times or more. The CDR3 loop reads CASRPDRGRQETQYF. The CDR3 coding sequence is TGTGCCAGCAGACCTGACAGGGGCCGTCAAGAGACCCAGTACTTC. This rearrangement joins TRBV2 to TRBJ2-5; the match to TRBD1 covers 8 bases. Germline CDR1 SNHLY, CDR2 FYNNEI. V shed 6 bases and J 2 bases; nucleotides not matched to a gene: 8. This CDR3 region has 15 residues. Drawing the rest from reference TRBV2 and TRBJ2-5, the complete variable domain is EPEVTQTPSHQVTQMGQEVILRCVPISNHLYFYWYRQILGQKVEFLVSFYNNEISEKSEIFDDQFSVERPDGSNFTLKIRSTKLEDSAMYFCASRPDRGRQETQYFGPGTRLLVL.

This clonotype appeared a few times. This chain joins TRBV29-1 and TRBJ1-1; D unresolved. The CDR3 is 13 amino acids. CDR1 is SQVTM and CDR2 is ANQGSEA in the germline V gene. V was cut by 6 bases and J by 0 bases, with 11 bases left in between. The CDR3 nucleotides are TGCAGCGTCTCACAAGCTCTGAACACTGAAGCTTTCTTT. It codes for CSVSQALNTEAFF.

This clonotype occurred a few times. The chain carries TRBV20-1 and TRBJ2-3; D is uncertain. The CDR3 length is 17 residues. CDR1 is DFQATT, CDR2 SNEGSKA, per germline (reference sequence). The V and J ends lost 4 bases and 0 bases respectively, with 20 bases between them. The CDR3 here is CSAMSSSWSTSTDTQYF. The CDR3, as DNA: TGCAGTGCTATGTCGTCCTCCTGGTCCACTAGCACAGATACGCAGTATTTT.

The chain couples TRBV27 to TRBJ1-1; D is unclear. V gave up 3 bases and J gave up 1 base, with 15 bases separating them. CDR1 and CDR2 (germline): MNHEY, SMNVEV (reference sequence). The CDR3 is made up of 16 amino acids. CDR3 sequence (DNA): TGTGCCAGCAGTTTTGGTTCAGGACCGTCGAACACTGAAGCTTTCTTT. Translated: CASSFGSGPSNTEAFF.

This clonotype has only a few counts. This chain links TRBV11-2 with TRBJ1-4; possible D gene TRBD1, 5 bases. Germline V gene sequence: CDR1 SGHAT, CDR2 FQNNGV. V dropped 3 bases and J dropped 7 bases, with 15 bases sitting between them. CDR3 length: 15 residues. The CDR3 loop reads CASSFRVGSSEKLFF. As DNA, the CDR3 is TGTGCCAGCAGCTTCAGGGTGGGGAGCAGTGAAAAACTGTTTTTT.

This clonotype was recorded many times. The genes are TRBV6-6 and TRBJ1-1, with D possibly being TRBD1 (6 bases). Deletions cut 6 bases from V and 10 bases from J, with 15 bases between. This CDR3 comprises 12 residues. Looked up from germline, CDR1 is MNHNY and CDR2 is SVGAGI (reference sequence). DNA for the CDR3: TGTGCCAGCAGAGCTGACAGGCTCGGAGCTTTCTTT. Its protein is CASRADRLGAFF.